Presented here are 17 T cell receptor beta chains from one specimen sequenced in a study of CD8+CD57+ T cells in acquired aplastic anemia. Genomic DNA provided the template from which TCR beta VDJ and CDR3 profiles were obtained. TCRdb re-analysed the reads in MiXCR, keeping a single row per CDR3 protein. The table has 150,000 to 200,000 distinct CDR3 sequences, 64% seen once. The source material was sorted CD4+, CD8+, or CD8+CD57+ T cells (not recorded which) from PBMCs. The source is a human donor with severe aplastic anemia or a healthy control (not recorded which).

The chain uses TRBV29-1 and TRBJ2-7; perhaps D is TRBD1 or TRBD2 (5 bases each). CDR1 is SQVTM and CDR2 is ANQGSEA in the germline V gene. This CDR3 has 13 amino acids. V was trimmed by 5 bases and J by 2 bases, leaving 13 bases between them. The CDR3 here is CSVSGQAAYEQYF. In DNA, the CDR3 is TGCAGCGTTTCGGGGCAGGCGGCCTACGAGCAGTACTTC.

This chain uses TRBV12-3 or TRBV12-4 with TRBJ1-4; TRBD1 aligns across 8 bases. The CDR3 runs 14 residues. The ends lost 5 bases at V and 7 bases at J; junction bases unmatched: 6. The CDR3 DNA is TGTGCCAGCAGTCGAGGACAGGGTCCTGAAAAACTGTTTTTT. This gives the protein CASSRGQGPEKLFF.

This chain links TRBV7-6 with TRBJ2-3; possible D gene TRBD1, 5 bases. The CDR3 has 15 residues. Trimming stripped 5 bases from V and 1 base from J, with 13 bases between. Looked up from germline, CDR1 is SGHVS and CDR2 is FNYEAQ. This CDR3 is CASSPLVGGTDTQYF. The CDR3 DNA follows: TGTGCCAGCAGCCCTCTCGTAGGGGGCACAGATACGCAGTATTTT.

The V call is TRBV3-1, the J call TRBJ2-1; D ambiguous. Germline V gives CDR1 LGHDT, CDR2 YNNKEL (reference sequence). There are 14 residues in the CDR3. The ends were cut back, 0 bases at V and 10 bases at J, with 13 bases in the middle. The CDR3 sequence is CASSQDYSLGEQFF. CDR3 in DNA: TGTGCCAGCAGCCAAGATTACTCTTTGGGGGAGCAGTTCTTC.

The V call is TRBV12-3 or TRBV12-4, the J call TRBJ2-3; 10 bases fit TRBD2. V lost 7 bases and J lost 8; bases outside the gene matches: 12. This CDR3 is 15 amino acids long. The CDR3 loop reads CASNSLAGVIGTQYF. Written as DNA, the CDR3 is TGTGCCAGCAATTCTCTAGCGGGGGTAATAGGTACGCAGTATTTT.

The chain uses TRBV7-9 and TRBJ2-2, with D perhaps assigned TRBD1 or TRBD2 (5 bases each). Trimming stripped 5 bases from V and 11 bases from J, with 24 bases between. Germline loops: CDR1 SEHNR, CDR2 FQNEAQ (reference sequence). CDR3 length: 16 residues. The CDR3 DNA follows: TGTGCCAGCAGCCATTTGGGACGGTCGTACTCCTACGAGCTGTTTTTT. Residues: CASSHLGRSYSYELFF. Using reference TRBV7-9 and TRBJ2-2 for the parts outside the CDR3, the full variable domain is DTGVSQNPRHKITKRGQNVTFRCDPISEHNRLYWYRQTLGQGPEFLTYFQNEAQLEKSRLLSDRFSAERPKGSFSTLEIQRTEQGDSAMYLCASSHLGRSYSYELFFGEGSRLTVL.

The chain couples TRBV7-8 to TRBJ2-7; D tentatively fits TRBD1 or TRBD2 (5 bases each). The CDR3 totals 15 residues. Germline loops: CDR1 SGHVS, CDR2 FQNEAQ. Trimming shortened V by 1 base and J by 3 bases, and 13 bases separated the two germline ends. CDR3 sequence reads: CASSLEGRPGYEQYF. The CDR3 bases are TGTGCCAGCAGCTTAGAGGGGAGACCAGGCTACGAGCAGTACTTC.

The chain couples TRBV19 to TRBJ1-1, with D possibly matching TRBD1 (6 bases). This CDR3 has 13 amino acids. Between the trimmed V and J ends, which lost 10 bases and 2 bases, there was a span of 14 bases. Per germline, CDR1 LNHDA and CDR2 SQIVND (reference sequence). The CDR3 is CATNRAVNTEAFF. Written as DNA, the CDR3 is TGTGCCACCAACAGGGCGGTCAACACTGAAGCTTTCTTT. The full variable domain, rest sourced from reference TRBV19 and TRBJ1-1, is DGGITQSPKYLFRKEGQNVTLSCEQNLNHDAMYWYRQDPGQGLRLIYYSQIVNDFQKGDIAEGYSVSREKKESFPLTVTSAQKNPTAFYLCATNRAVNTEAFFGQGTRLTVV.

Only a few counts were recorded for this clonotype. The gene calls are TRBV2 and TRBJ1-2, with 8 positions matching TRBD1. Trimming at V came to 7 bases and at J to 8 bases, leaving 15 bases not matched to a gene. The CDR3 consists of 15 residues. The V gene's germline CDR1 is SNHLY and CDR2 FYNNEI. The CDR3 sequence: CASTQIGQGGDGYTF. The CDR3 DNA reads as TGTGCCAGCACCCAGATCGGACAGGGCGGTGACGGCTACACCTTC.

The chain uses TRBV25-1 and TRBJ1-6; the D gene is possibly TRBD1 (6 bases). The length of the CDR3 is 15 residues. Trimming took off 2 bases at V and 8 bases at J, with 13 bases between the two ends. Germline V CDR1 and CDR2: MGHDK, SYGVNS. This CDR3 is CASSELGGLYSPLHF. CDR3 in DNA: TGTGCCAGCAGTGAACTCGGGGGGCTATATTCACCCCTCCACTTT.

J is TRBJ2-4 and V is TRBV28; no reliable D call. The CDR3 is made up of 15 amino acids. The ends were cut back, 0 bases at V and 9 bases at J, with 15 bases in the middle. Germline lookup yields CDR1 MDHEN and CDR2 SYDVKM. The DNA for the CDR3 is TGTGCCAGCAGTTTATGGGGATGGGCCCTGGGCATTCAGTACTTC. Translated: CASSLWGWALGIQYF.

The chain joins TRBV7-6 to TRBJ2-7, with 10 bases identical to TRBD2. Germline V lookup: CDR1 SGHVS, CDR2 FNYEAQ. The CDR3 length is 15 residues. J gave up 2 bases and V 1 base, and 2 bases lay outside the gene matches. This CDR3 is CASSLDSGRAYEQYF. In DNA form, the CDR3 reads TGTGCCAGCAGCTTAGACAGCGGGAGGGCCTACGAGCAGTACTTC.

This clonotype was counted ten times or more. V usage is TRBV6-4 and J usage is TRBJ2-3, with TRBD2 matching 10 bases. Germline CDR1 MRHNA, CDR2 SNTAGT. V shed 3 bases, J shed 0 bases, and the junction held 0 bases outside the gene matches. The CDR3 contains 15 residues. The CDR3 DNA is TGTGCCAGCAGTGAACTAGCGGGGAGCACAGATACGCAGTATTTT. Its protein product is CASSELAGSTDTQYF.

The chain recombines TRBV7-6 with TRBJ1-3; D gene ambiguous. There are 15 residues in the CDR3. Trimming removed 5 bases from V and 2 bases from J, with 13 bases in between. CDR1 and CDR2 (germline): SGHVS, FNYEAQ. The CDR3 DNA reads as TGTGCCAGCAGCCGGGCCGGTTCGCCTGGAAACACCATATATTTT. This sequence encodes CASSRAGSPGNTIYF. The full variable domain, in which reference TRBV7-6 and TRBJ1-3 provide the parts outside the CDR3, is GAGVSQSPRYKVTKRGQDVALRCDPISGHVSLYWYRQALGQGPEFLTYFNYEAQQDKSGLPNDRFSAERPEGSISTLTIQRTEQRDSAMYRCASSRAGSPGNTIYFGEGSWLTVV.

The chain is built from TRBV10-3 and TRBJ2-7; possibly TRBD2 for D (5 bases). From germline, CDR1 is ENHRY and CDR2 SYGVKD. The V end was cut by 6 bases, the J end by 5 bases, with 20 bases between. CDR3 length: 15 amino acids. CDR3 in DNA: TGTGCCATCAGGGAGCGCGGAGGTCTTAATCACGAGCAGTACTTC. Translation gives CAIRERGGLNHEQYF.

CDR3 region: CASSNPGQGANEQFF. CDR3 sequence (DNA): TGTGCCAGCAGCAACCCGGGACAGGGGGCGAATGAGCAGTTCTTC. The chain joins TRBV7-2 to TRBJ2-1, with 12 bases lining up with TRBD1. J gave up 7 bases and V 5 bases, and 6 bases lay outside the gene matches. CDR3 size: 15 residues. Germline CDR1 reads SGHTA; CDR2 reads FQGNSA.

This clonotype occurred once. The chain links TRBV7-9 to TRBJ1-1; a possible D gene is TRBD1 (6 bases). Germline assignment: CDR1 SEHNR and CDR2 FQNEAQ (reference sequence). V was trimmed by 5 bases and J by 4 bases, leaving 20 bases between them. This CDR3 is 16 amino acids long. The CDR3 DNA reads as TGTGCCAGCAGCCCCTCCGGGGGCGCTGAGGTCACTGAAGCTTTCTTT. Translated, it gives CASSPSGGAEVTEAFF.